This T cell receptor (beta chain) comes out of a study of blood T cell repertoires in COVID-19. Profiled with immunoSEQ multiplex PCR; TCRdb holds only in-frame clones, not every one. The data contain some 300,000 clones, around 90% of them singletons. Participant ages covered roughly 18 to 89 years across about two dozen US areas. V was clipped by 4 bases and J by 2 bases, with 8 bases between them. Germline CDR1 is LNHDA and CDR2 is SQIVND (reference sequence). This CDR3 contains 13 residues. Material: PBMCs or T cells enriched from blood (not recorded which). The source of this sequence is a woman between 18 and 29 years old with acute COVID-19. The chain carries TRBV19 and TRBJ2-5; possibly TRBD2 for D (5 bases). The chain's CDR3 is CASSRTPQETQYF. The CDR3 coding sequence is TGTGCCAGTAGTAGGACTCCTCAAGAGACCCAGTACTTC.